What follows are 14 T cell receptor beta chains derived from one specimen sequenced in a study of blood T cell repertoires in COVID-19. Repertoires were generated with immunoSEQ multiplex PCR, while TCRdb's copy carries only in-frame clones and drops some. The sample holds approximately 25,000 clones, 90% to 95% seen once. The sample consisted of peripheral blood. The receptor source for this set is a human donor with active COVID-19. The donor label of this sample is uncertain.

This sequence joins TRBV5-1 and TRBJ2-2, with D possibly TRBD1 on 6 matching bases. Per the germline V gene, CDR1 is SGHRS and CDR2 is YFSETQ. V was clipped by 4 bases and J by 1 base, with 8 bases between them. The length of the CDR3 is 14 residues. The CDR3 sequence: CASSVGQNTGELFF. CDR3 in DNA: TGCGCCAGCAGCGTGGGACAGAACACCGGGGAGCTGTTTTTT.

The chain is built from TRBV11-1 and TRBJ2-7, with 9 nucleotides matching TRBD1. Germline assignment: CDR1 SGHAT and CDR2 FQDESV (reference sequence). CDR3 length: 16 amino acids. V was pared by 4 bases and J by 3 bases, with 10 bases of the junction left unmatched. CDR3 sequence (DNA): TGTGCCAGCAGCTACGCCGGGACAGGGCTCCTCTACGAGCAGTACTTC. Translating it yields CASSYAGTGLLYEQYF.

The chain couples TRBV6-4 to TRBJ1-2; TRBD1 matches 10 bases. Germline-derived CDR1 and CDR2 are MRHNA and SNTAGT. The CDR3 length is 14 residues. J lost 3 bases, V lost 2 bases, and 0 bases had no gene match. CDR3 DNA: TGTGCCAGCAGTGACGACAGGGGGCACTATGGCTACACCTTC. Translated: CASSDDRGHYGYTF.

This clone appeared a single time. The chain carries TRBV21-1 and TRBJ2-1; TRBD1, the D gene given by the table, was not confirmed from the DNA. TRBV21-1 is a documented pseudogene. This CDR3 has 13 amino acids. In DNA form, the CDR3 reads TGTGCCAGCCCCAGGCAGGGGAACAATGAGCAGTTCTTC. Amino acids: CASPRQGNNEQFF.

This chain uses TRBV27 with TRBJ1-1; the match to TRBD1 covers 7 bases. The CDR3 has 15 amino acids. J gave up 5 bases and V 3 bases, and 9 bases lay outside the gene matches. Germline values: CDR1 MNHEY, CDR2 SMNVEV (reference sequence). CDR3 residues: CASSFLSRGDTEAFF. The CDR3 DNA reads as TGTGCCAGCAGTTTCCTCTCCAGGGGGGATACTGAAGCTTTCTTT.

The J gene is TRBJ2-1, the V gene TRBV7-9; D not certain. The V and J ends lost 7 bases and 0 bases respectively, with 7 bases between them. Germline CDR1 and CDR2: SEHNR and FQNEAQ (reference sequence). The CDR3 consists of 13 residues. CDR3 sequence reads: CASIYISYNEQFF. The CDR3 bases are TGTGCCAGCATTTATATCTCCTACAATGAGCAGTTCTTC.

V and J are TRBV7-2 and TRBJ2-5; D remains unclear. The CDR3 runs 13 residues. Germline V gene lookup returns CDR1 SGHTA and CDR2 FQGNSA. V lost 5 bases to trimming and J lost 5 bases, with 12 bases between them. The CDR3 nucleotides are TGTGCCAGCAGCCCAAAGATACGGGAGACCCAGTACTTC. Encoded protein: CASSPKIRETQYF.

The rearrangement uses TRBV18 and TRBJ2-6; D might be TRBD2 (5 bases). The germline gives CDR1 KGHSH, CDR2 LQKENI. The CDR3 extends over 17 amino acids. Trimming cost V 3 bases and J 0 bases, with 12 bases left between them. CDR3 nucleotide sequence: TGTGCCAGCTCACCTCAGCAAGGGAGCTCTGGGGCCAACGTCCTGACTTTC. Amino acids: CASSPQQGSSGANVLTF.

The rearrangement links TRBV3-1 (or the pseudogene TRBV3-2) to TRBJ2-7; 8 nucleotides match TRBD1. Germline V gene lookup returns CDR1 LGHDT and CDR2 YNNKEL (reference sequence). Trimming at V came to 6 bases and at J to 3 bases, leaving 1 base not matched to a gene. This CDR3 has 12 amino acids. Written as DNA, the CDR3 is TGTGCCAGCAGGACAGGGGACTACGAGCAGTACTTC. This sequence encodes CASRTGDYEQYF.

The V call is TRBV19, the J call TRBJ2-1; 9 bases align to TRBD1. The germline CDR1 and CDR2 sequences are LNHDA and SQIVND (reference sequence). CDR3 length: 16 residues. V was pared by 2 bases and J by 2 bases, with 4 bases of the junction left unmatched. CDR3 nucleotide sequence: TGTGCCAGTAGTATACTGACAGGGGGTCCCTACAATGAGCAGTTCTTC. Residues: CASSILTGGPYNEQFF.

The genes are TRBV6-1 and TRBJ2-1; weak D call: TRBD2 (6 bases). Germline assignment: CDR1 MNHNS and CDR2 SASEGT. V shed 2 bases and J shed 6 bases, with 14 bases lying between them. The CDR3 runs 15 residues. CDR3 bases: TGTGCCAGCAGTGAATATCTGCGGGAAGGCAATGAGCAGTTCTTC. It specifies CASSEYLREGNEQFF.

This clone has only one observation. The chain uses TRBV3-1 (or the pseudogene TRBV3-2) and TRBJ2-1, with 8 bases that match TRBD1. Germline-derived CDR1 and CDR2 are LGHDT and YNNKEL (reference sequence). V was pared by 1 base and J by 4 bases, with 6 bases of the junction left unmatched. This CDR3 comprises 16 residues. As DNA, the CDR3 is TGTGCCAGCAGCCAAGTCGGACAGGGACCTTACAATGAGCAGTTCTTC. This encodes CASSQVGQGPYNEQFF.

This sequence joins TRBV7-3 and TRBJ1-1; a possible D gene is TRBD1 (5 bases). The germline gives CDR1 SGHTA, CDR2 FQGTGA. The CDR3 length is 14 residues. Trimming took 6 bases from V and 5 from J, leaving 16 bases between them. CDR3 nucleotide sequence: TGTGCCAGCAGGGTCGGGGCCGGGAGGACTGAAGCTTTCTTT. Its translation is CASRVGAGRTEAFF.

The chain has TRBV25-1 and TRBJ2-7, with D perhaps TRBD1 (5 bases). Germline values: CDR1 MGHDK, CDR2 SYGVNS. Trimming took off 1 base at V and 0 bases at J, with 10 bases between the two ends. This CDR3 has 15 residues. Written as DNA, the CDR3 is TGTGCCAGCAGTGAATCAGGGATCTTCTCCTACGAGCAGTACTTC. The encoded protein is CASSESGIFSYEQYF.